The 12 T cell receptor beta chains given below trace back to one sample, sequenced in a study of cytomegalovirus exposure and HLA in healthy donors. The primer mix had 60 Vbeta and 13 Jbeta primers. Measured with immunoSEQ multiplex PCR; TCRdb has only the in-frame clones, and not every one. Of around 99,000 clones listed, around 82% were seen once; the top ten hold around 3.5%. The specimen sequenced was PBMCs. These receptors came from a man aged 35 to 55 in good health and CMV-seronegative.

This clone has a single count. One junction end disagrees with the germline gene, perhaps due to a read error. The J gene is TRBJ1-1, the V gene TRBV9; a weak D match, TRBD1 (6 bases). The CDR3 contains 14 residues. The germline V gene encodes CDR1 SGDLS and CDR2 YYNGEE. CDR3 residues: CASSVGTPNTEASF. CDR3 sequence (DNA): TGTGCCAGCAGCGTCGGGACACCGAACACTGAAGCTTCCTTT.

The DNA of the CDR3 is TGTGCCAGCCGCGGGACAGTCGACACTGAAGCTTTCTTT. Its protein is CASRGTVDTEAFF. The rearrangement links TRBV6-1 to TRBJ1-1, with TRBD1 matching over 7 bases. V dropped 8 bases and J dropped 3; count of bases not matched to a gene: 6. This CDR3 region has 13 residues. From germline, CDR1 is MNHNS and CDR2 SASEGT.

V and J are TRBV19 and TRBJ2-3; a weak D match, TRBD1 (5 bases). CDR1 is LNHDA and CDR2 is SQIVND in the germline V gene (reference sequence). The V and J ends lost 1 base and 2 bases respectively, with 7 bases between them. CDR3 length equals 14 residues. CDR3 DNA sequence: TGTGCCAGTAGTATAGCAGGGCACACAGATACGCAGTATTTT. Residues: CASSIAGHTDTQYF.

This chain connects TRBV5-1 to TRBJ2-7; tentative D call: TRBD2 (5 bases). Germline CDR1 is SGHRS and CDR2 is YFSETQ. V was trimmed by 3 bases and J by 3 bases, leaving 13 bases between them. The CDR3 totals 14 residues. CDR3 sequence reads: CASSSTPAGYEQYF. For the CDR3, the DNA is TGCGCCAGCAGCTCGACACCGGCGGGCTACGAGCAGTACTTC.

The CDR3 DNA reads TGTGCCAGCAGTTTCGGTCCGTATGAGCAGTTCTTC. Residues: CASSFGPYEQFF. V usage is TRBV27 and J usage is TRBJ2-1, with D unresolved. Trimming cost V 3 bases and J 8 bases, with 8 bases left between them. Germline CDR1 is MNHEY and CDR2 is SMNVEV (reference sequence). The CDR3 spans 12 residues.

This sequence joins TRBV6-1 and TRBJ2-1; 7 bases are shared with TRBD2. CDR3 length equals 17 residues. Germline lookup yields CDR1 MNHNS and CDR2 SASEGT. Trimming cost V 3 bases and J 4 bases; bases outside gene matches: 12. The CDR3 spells CASSDWGASGAYNEQFF. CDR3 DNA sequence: TGTGCCAGCAGTGATTGGGGTGCTAGCGGAGCGTACAATGAGCAGTTCTTC.

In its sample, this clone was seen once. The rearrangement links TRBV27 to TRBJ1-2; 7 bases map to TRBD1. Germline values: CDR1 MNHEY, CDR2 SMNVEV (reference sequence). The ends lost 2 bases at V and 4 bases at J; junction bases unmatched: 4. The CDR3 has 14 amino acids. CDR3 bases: TGTGCCAGCAGTTTAAACCAGGGGGGCTATGGCTACACCTTC. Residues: CASSLNQGGYGYTF.

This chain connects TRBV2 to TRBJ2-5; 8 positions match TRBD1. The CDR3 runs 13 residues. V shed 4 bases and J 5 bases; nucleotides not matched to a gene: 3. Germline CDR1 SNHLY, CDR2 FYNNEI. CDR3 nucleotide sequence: TGTGCCAGCAGTGGCCGACAGGGGGAGACCCAGTACTTC. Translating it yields CASSGRQGETQYF.

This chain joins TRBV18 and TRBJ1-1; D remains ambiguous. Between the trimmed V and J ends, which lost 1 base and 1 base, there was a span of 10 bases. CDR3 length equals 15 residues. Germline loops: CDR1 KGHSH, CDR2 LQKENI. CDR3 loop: CASSPQTGSNTEAFF. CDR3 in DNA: TGTGCCAGCTCACCACAGACGGGATCGAACACTGAAGCTTTCTTT.

CDR3 residues: CASSRDSTYSNQPQHF. The CDR3 region has the DNA TGCGCCAGCAGCCGGGACAGCACCTATAGCAATCAGCCCCAGCATTTT. The V gene is TRBV5-1, the J gene TRBJ1-5; 7 nucleotides align to TRBD1. CDR1 and CDR2 (germline): SGHRS, YFSETQ. V lost 4 bases, J lost 0 bases, and 7 bases stayed unmatched. The CDR3 is 16 residues long. The full variable domain, its missing parts supplied by reference TRBV5-1 and TRBJ1-5, is KAGVTQTPRYLIKTRGQQVTLSCSPISGHRSVSWYQQTPGQGLQFLFEYFSETQRNKGNFPGRFSGRQFSNSRSEMNVSTLELGDSALYLCASSRDSTYSNQPQHFGDGTRLSIL.

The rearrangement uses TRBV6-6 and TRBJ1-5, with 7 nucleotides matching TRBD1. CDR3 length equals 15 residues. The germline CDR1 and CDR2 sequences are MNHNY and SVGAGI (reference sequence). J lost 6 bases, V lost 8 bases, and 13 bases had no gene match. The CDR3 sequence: CASGVTGAAFQPQHF. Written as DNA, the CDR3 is TGTGCCAGCGGGGTTACAGGGGCTGCTTTTCAGCCCCAGCATTTT.

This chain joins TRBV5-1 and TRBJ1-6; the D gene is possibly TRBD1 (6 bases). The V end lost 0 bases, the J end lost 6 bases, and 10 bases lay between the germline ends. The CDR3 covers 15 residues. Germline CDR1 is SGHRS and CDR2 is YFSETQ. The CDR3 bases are TGCGCCAGCAGCTTGGTGGACAGAATTAATTCACCCCTCCACTTT. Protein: CASSLVDRINSPLHF.